The 23 T cell receptor beta chains given below trace back to one sample, sequenced in a study of STAT5B mutations in CD4+ large granular lymphocyte leukemia. Clones were read by immunoSEQ multiplex PCR, and TCRdb kept only the in-frame ones, dropping some. The profile covers approximately 30,000 clones, with roughly three quarters appearing a single time and roughly 2.2% taken by the ten largest. The source material was CD4+ T cells from blood buffy coats. The receptors originated from a human donor in good health.

V gene TRBV6-6 combines with J gene TRBJ2-7; D possibly corresponds to TRBD1 (5 bases). This CDR3 is 14 amino acids long. From germline, CDR1 is MNHNY and CDR2 SVGAGI (reference sequence). V lost 0 bases and J 5 bases, leaving 11 bases between the germline ends. The CDR3 coding sequence is TGTGCCAGCAGTTACTCAGAAGGGGCTAACGAGCAGTACTTC. It encodes CASSYSEGANEQYF.

The J gene is TRBJ2-2, the V gene TRBV5-1, with 7 bases that match TRBD1. Germline CDR1 is SGHRS and CDR2 is YFSETQ. Trimming took 0 bases from V and 1 from J; bases not matched to a gene: 0. The CDR3 is 15 residues long. Here the CDR3 reads CASSLGDRNTGELFF. Written as DNA, the CDR3 is TGCGCCAGCAGCTTGGGGGACAGGAACACCGGGGAGCTGTTTTTT. The whole variable domain, remainder taken from reference TRBV5-1 and TRBJ2-2, is KAGVTQTPRYLIKTRGQQVTLSCSPISGHRSVSWYQQTPGQGLQFLFEYFSETQRNKGNFPGRFSGRQFSNSRSEMNVSTLELGDSALYLCASSLGDRNTGELFFGEGSRLTVL.

V and J are TRBV25-1 and TRBJ2-3, with D unresolved. This CDR3 region has 11 residues. Deletions cut 5 bases from V and 4 bases from J, with 4 bases between. Germline assignment: CDR1 MGHDK and CDR2 SYGVNS. The CDR3 sequence is CASSNSDTQYF. The CDR3 DNA follows: TGTGCCAGCAGTAACTCAGATACGCAGTATTTT.

The CDR3 reads CASSGPGQKNEKLFF. In DNA, the CDR3 is TGTGCCAGCAGCGGTCCGGGACAGAAAAATGAAAAACTGTTTTTT. The chain employs TRBV2 and TRBJ1-4; 7 nucleotides match TRBD1. The V gene's germline CDR1 is SNHLY and CDR2 FYNNEI. CDR3 length: 15 residues. V shed 6 bases, J shed 5 bases, and the junction held 9 bases outside the gene matches. Variable domain in full (rest from reference TRBV2 and TRBJ1-4): EPEVTQTPSHQVTQMGQEVILRCVPISNHLYFYWYRQILGQKVEFLVSFYNNEISEKSEIFDDQFSVERPDGSNFTLKIRSTKLEDSAMYFCASSGPGQKNEKLFFGSGTQLSVL.

V and J are TRBV2 and TRBJ2-1, with 13 bases lining up with TRBD2. CDR1 and CDR2 from the germline V gene are SNHLY and FYNNEI. V trimming: 6 bases; J trimming: 1 base; junction bases outside the gene matches: 3. This CDR3 contains 16 residues. The chain's CDR3 is CASRRTSGGSYNEQFF. The CDR3 nucleotides read TGTGCCAGCAGACGGACTAGCGGGGGATCCTACAATGAGCAGTTCTTC.

The V and J genes are TRBV5-1 and TRBJ2-1; 8 bases map to TRBD2. Germline trimming cut 5 bases from V and 6 bases from J; bases unmatched to any gene: 16. Germline V gene sequence: CDR1 SGHRS, CDR2 YFSETQ. The CDR3 length is 17 residues. Here the CDR3 reads CASRGVLSGTFGNEQFF. CDR3 DNA: TGCGCCAGCAGGGGAGTTCTTAGCGGGACCTTCGGCAATGAGCAGTTCTTC.

The rearrangement joins TRBV11-3 to TRBJ1-2, with D possibly being TRBD1 (6 bases). Germline assignment: CDR1 SGHNT and CDR2 YENEEA. The CDR3 has 13 residues. The ends were cut back, 5 bases at V and 4 bases at J, with 11 bases in the middle. CDR3 DNA: TGTGCCAGCAGCCCTACAGGGATCTATGGCTACACCTTC. Protein sequence: CASSPTGIYGYTF.

This chain joins TRBV28 and TRBJ2-7; unclear D gene. The CDR3 length is 13 residues. Trimming took off 4 bases at V and 5 bases at J, with 12 bases between the two ends. The germline V gene has CDR1 MDHEN and CDR2 SYDVKM. CDR3 nucleotide sequence: TGTGCCAGCAGTTCGGCACAGAGCCACGAGCAGTACTTC. Protein sequence: CASSSAQSHEQYF.

The gene calls are TRBV30 and TRBJ1-1, with 7 bases lining up with TRBD1. The CDR3 length is 12 residues. Germline V gives CDR1 GTSNPN, CDR2 SVGIG (reference sequence). V shed 3 bases and J 6 bases; nucleotides not matched to a gene: 4. The CDR3 protein is CAWRLTGPEAFF. The CDR3 DNA reads TGTGCCTGGAGGTTGACAGGGCCTGAAGCTTTCTTT. Looking up the rest from reference TRBV30 and TRBJ1-1 gives the full variable domain: SQTIHQWPATLVQPVGSPLSLECTVEGTSNPNLYWYRQAAGRGLQLLFYSVGIGQISSEVPQNLSASRPQDRQFILSSKKLLLSDSGFYLCAWRLTGPEAFFGQGTRLTVV.

The chain links TRBV7-3 to TRBJ2-6; 8 nucleotides line up with TRBD1. Looked up from germline, CDR1 is SGHTA and CDR2 is FQGTGA. This CDR3 comprises 17 residues. The V segment lost 2 bases and the J segment 0 bases; nucleotides outside the gene matches: 3. The CDR3 sequence: CASSLLGQDSGANVLTF. The CDR3 coding sequence is TGTGCCAGCAGCTTATTGGGACAGGACTCTGGGGCCAACGTCCTGACTTTC.

This sequence joins TRBV5-1 and TRBJ2-5; TRBD2 might be the D (6 bases). Trimming took off 1 base at V and 4 bases at J, with 11 bases between the two ends. Germline CDR1 is SGHRS and CDR2 is YFSETQ. This CDR3 contains 14 residues. CDR3: CASSLWGVGETQYF. Here the CDR3 DNA reads TGCGCCAGCAGCTTGTGGGGGGTCGGAGAGACCCAGTACTTC.

The V and J genes are TRBV10-1 and TRBJ2-3; 7 bases line up with TRBD1. Germline V gene data show CDR1 as WNHNN and CDR2 as SYGVQD (reference sequence). The CDR3 contains 15 residues. V lost 2 bases and J lost 6; bases outside the gene matches: 8. CDR3 in DNA: TGCGCCAGCAGTGAGACAATCCCAGGGGGTGATACGCAGTATTTT. It specifies CASSETIPGGDTQYF.

V gene TRBV28 combines with J gene TRBJ2-1, with a possible D match to TRBD2 (7 bases). In germline, CDR1 is MDHEN, CDR2 SYDVKM. This CDR3 has 13 residues. V was trimmed by 8 bases and J by 4 bases, leaving 12 bases between them. The CDR3 nucleotides read TGTGCCAGCGGGGGGGCTTATTACAATGAGCAGTTCTTC. Protein sequence: CASGGAYYNEQFF.

V usage is TRBV27 and J usage is TRBJ2-5, with 7 bases that match TRBD1. CDR3 length: 13 amino acids. The V and J ends lost 9 bases and 6 bases, in that order; junction bases with no gene match: 10. The germline gives CDR1 MNHEY, CDR2 SMNVEV (reference sequence). For the CDR3, the DNA is TGTGCCAGTAGACAGGGCTTATCGAAGACCCAGTACTTC. Encoded protein: CASRQGLSKTQYF.

The chain couples TRBV2 to TRBJ1-1; D is undetermined. The CDR3 extends over 12 amino acids. Germline values: CDR1 SNHLY, CDR2 FYNNEI. V lost 11 bases and J 1 base, leaving 11 bases between the germline ends. The CDR3 DNA reads as TGTGCCCTCGGCCGTACGAACACTGAAGCTTTCTTT. Translated: CALGRTNTEAFF.

J is TRBJ2-3 and V is TRBV4-1; tentative D call: TRBD1 (6 bases). Germline assignment: CDR1 MGHRA and CDR2 YSYEKL. The CDR3 is 18 amino acids. Trimming pared 0 bases from V and 2 bases from J, leaving 18 bases between. The CDR3 protein is CASSQDEGTRTNTDTQYF. In DNA, the CDR3 is TGCGCCAGCAGCCAAGATGAGGGGACAAGAACCAACACAGATACGCAGTATTTT.

This rearrangement joins TRBV19 to TRBJ2-7; D is perhaps TRBD1 or TRBD2 (5 bases each). Germline CDR1 LNHDA, CDR2 SQIVND (reference sequence). The ends were cut back, 1 base at V and 3 bases at J, with 13 bases in the middle. The CDR3 spans 15 residues. This chain's CDR3 is CASSIAGTTFYEQYF. CDR3 nucleotides: TGTGCCAGTAGTATAGCCGGGACGACCTTCTACGAGCAGTACTTC.

V usage is TRBV5-1 and J usage is TRBJ2-1, with 9 bases lining up with TRBD2. CDR3 length: 18 residues. The germline V gene encodes CDR1 SGHRS and CDR2 YFSETQ. Trimming took 0 bases from V and 10 from J; bases not matched to a gene: 17. For the CDR3, the DNA is TGCGCCAGCAGCTTGGTTAGCGGGAGTTCGTCCGCCCACCGCGAGCAGTTCTTC. Translation gives CASSLVSGSSSAHREQFF.

J is TRBJ2-7 and V is TRBV6-1; D tentatively reads TRBD1 or TRBD2 (6 bases each). Germline CDR1 MNHNS, CDR2 SASEGT. The CDR3 contains 14 residues. V lost 2 bases, J lost 5 bases, and 13 bases lay in between. CDR3 sequence reads: CASSERGAINEQYF. CDR3 nucleotides: TGTGCCAGCAGTGAAAGGGGGGCGATCAACGAGCAGTACTTC.

The chain joins TRBV21-1 to TRBJ1-5; the table's D gene call, TRBD1, was not cross checked with the DNA. TRBV21-1 is listed as a pseudogene. The CDR3 loop spans 14 amino acids. The CDR3 DNA is TGTGCCAGCAGCACGCCAGGGGGCGTACAGCCCCAGCATTTT. Translation: CASSTPGGVQPQHF.

This clone has just one count. This rearrangement joins TRBV6-5 to TRBJ1-1; 7 nucleotides line up with TRBD1. The J segment lost 0 bases and the V segment lost 7 bases, leaving 2 bases of the junction unmatched. The CDR3 contains 13 residues. Germline CDR1 reads MNHEY; CDR2 reads SVGAGI. CDR3 bases: TGTGCCAGCACCAGGGGGTTGAACACTGAAGCTTTCTTT. This gives the protein CASTRGLNTEAFF.

This clone was seen a few times. The chain couples TRBV10-1 to TRBJ2-3; D not resolved. The V gene lost 2 bases and the J gene lost 8 bases, with 11 bases spanning the gap. The length of the CDR3 is 13 residues. Germline CDR1 reads WNHNN; CDR2 reads SYGVQD (reference sequence). This CDR3 reads CASSELRGGTQYF. The CDR3 coding sequence is TGCGCCAGCAGTGAGCTCCGAGGTGGTACGCAGTATTTT.

The genes are TRBV9 and TRBJ2-7, with D possibly being TRBD2 (5 bases). The CDR3 consists of 14 residues. The V and J ends lost 0 bases and 3 bases respectively, with 10 bases between them. Germline CDR1 reads SGDLS; CDR2 reads YYNGEE. As DNA, the CDR3 is TGTGCCAGCAGCGTAGGTGGAGGTTACTACGAGCAGTACTTC. It specifies CASSVGGGYYEQYF.